Reported below is one T cell receptor beta chain. Per the authors' pipeline: How many nucleated cells were present was estimated from reference gene primer amplification. Sequencing used immunoSEQ multiplex PCR; TCRdb keeps in-frame clones, though not all of them. V and J calls and clone size are those listed in that table; D and trimming were worked out from the DNA. The data hold approximately 300,000 clones, with around 87% observed a single time. This entry is derived from a study of blood T cell repertoires in COVID-19. The CDR3 spans 13 residues. Germline V gene sequence: CDR1 KGHSH, CDR2 LQKENI. V lost 6 bases and J lost 7, with 12 bases in between.

This chain connects TRBV18 to TRBJ1-4; a possible D gene is TRBD1 (6 bases). The source of this sequence is a man between 18 and 29 years old with active or convalescent COVID-19. The sample taken for sequencing was peripheral blood. The CDR3 region has the DNA TGTGCCAGCTCCACAGGGTTACGTGAAAAACTGTTTTTT. Its protein is CASSTGLREKLFF.